The source of this T cell receptor (beta chain) is a study of monozygotic twins with inflammatory bowel disease. TCRdb reanalyzed the 5' RACE reads, giving one entry per CDR3 protein sequence and no DNA. The sample shows approximately 400,000 distinct CDR3 sequences, and 2% to 2.5% sits with its ten largest clones. Whole blood that had not undergone T cell sorting provided the isolated total RNA. The germline V gene encodes CDR1 MNHNS and CDR2 SASEGT. This CDR3 is 14 amino acids long. What was sequenced was blood. This chain connects TRBV6-1 to TRBJ1-1. The sequence came from a human donor with ulcerative colitis or Crohn's disease, or a healthy co-twin of an affected twin (not recorded which). The CDR3 protein is CASSEFWGSTEAFF.